The sequence of this T cell receptor (beta chain) was determined in a study of CXCR3-negative and CXCR3-positive naive CD8 T cells. Study observations and caveats: Both of the naive subsets showed about the same high diversity, but memory CD8+ cells had much less. After cryopreservation, CXCR3 expression dropped partially; most assays used fresh PBMCs. TRBV-TRBJ usage was similar across naive CXCR3 subsets but distinct in memory cells.

As to this clonotype: Antigen specificity is unknown.

All TRB cDNA libraries came from 5' RACE performed with UMI labels. TCRdb reworked the 5' RACE reads into one entry per CDR3 protein, no DNA. This table lists about 90,000 distinct CDR3 sequences. From germline, CDR1 is SQVTM and CDR2 ANQGSEA. The CDR3 is 13 amino acids. Naivety in CD8+ T cells corresponded to a CD45RO-CCR7+CD27+CD95- phenotype. This TCR was sampled from a human donor in good health. Some clones in this sample may be carry-over from other donors' samples. The material sequenced was naive CXCR3- CD8+ T cells from blood. Subset in this sample: CD45RO-CCR7+CD27+CD95- naive CD8+ T cells lacking CXCR3 (TNR3-). V and J are TRBV29-1 and TRBJ2-7. CDR3 sequence reads: CSAFGGSSYEQYF.